A single sample gave rise to the 16 T cell receptor beta chains below, sequenced in a study of blood T cell repertoires in COVID-19. Here immunoSEQ multiplex PCR was the method, and the copy in TCRdb shows in-frame clones only, minus some. The repertoire consists of 150,000 to 200,000 clones, with around 90% occurring once and the leading ten covering approximately 2.2%. The sequenced sample consisted of peripheral blood. The receptors derive from a man between 18 and 29 years old with acute or convalescent COVID-19.

The chain couples TRBV28 to TRBJ1-4; no reliable D call. The CDR3 has 15 amino acids. Germline CDR1 MDHEN, CDR2 SYDVKM. V lost 6 bases and J lost 0, with 11 bases in between. The CDR3 is CASSPTPATNEKLFF. The CDR3 DNA reads as TGTGCCAGCAGCCCTACTCCTGCAACTAATGAAAAACTGTTTTTT.

This chain links TRBV24-1 with TRBJ1-2; a possible D gene is TRBD1 (5 bases). Between the trimmed V and J ends, which lost 2 bases and 6 bases, there was a span of 15 bases. This CDR3 region has 15 residues. Germline V gives CDR1 KGHDR, CDR2 SFDVKD. The CDR3 sequence is CATSDSAAGTHGYTF. The CDR3 DNA is TGTGCCACCAGTGATTCGGCTGCAGGGACTCATGGCTACACCTTC.

This clone showed up just once. The chain is built from TRBV28 and TRBJ2-1; the match to TRBD2 covers 8 bases. This CDR3 contains 12 residues. From germline, CDR1 is MDHEN and CDR2 SYDVKM. V shed 4 bases and J 8 bases; nucleotides not matched to a gene: 1. The CDR3 DNA follows: TGTGCCAGCAGTTCGGGGGGGCATGAGCAGTTCTTC. Translation gives CASSSGGHEQFF.

This sequence joins TRBV7-2 and TRBJ1-1, with D unclear. The CDR3 runs to 14 residues. With 1 base removed from V and 5 bases from J, the gap between germline ends came to 11 bases. Germline CDR1 and CDR2: SGHTA and FQGNSA. This CDR3 reads CASSLGGWGTEAFF. CDR3 bases: TGTGCCAGCAGCTTAGGAGGGTGGGGAACTGAAGCTTTCTTT.

The chain is built from TRBV13 and TRBJ2-3; no firm D call. The germline CDR1 and CDR2 sequences are PRHDT and FYEKMQ (reference sequence). The CDR3 spans 13 residues. Between the trimmed V and J ends, which lost 2 bases and 2 bases, there was a span of 5 bases. CDR3 amino acids: CASSLRLTDTQYF. The CDR3 bases are TGTGCCAGCAGCTTACGACTCACAGATACGCAGTATTTT. Combining the CDR3 with reference TRBV13 and TRBJ2-3 gives the whole variable domain AAGVIQSPRHLIKEKRETATLKCYPIPRHDTVYWYQQGPGQDPQFLISFYEKMQSDKGSIPDRFSAQQFSDYHSELNMSSLELGDSALYFCASSLRLTDTQYFGPGTRLTVL.

The chain joins TRBV7-2 to TRBJ2-5; 7 bases agree with TRBD2. This CDR3 spans 15 amino acids. Losses at the gene ends were 5 bases for V and 1 base for J; bases not matched to a gene: 7. Germline V gene data show CDR1 as SGHTA and CDR2 as FQGNSA. The DNA for the CDR3 is TGTGCCAGCAGCACTCTCGGGACTATCCAAGAGACCCAGTACTTC. It translates to CASSTLGTIQETQYF.

The V and J genes are TRBV6-5 and TRBJ1-2; D may be TRBD1 (5 bases). The V gene's germline CDR1 is MNHEY and CDR2 SVGAGI. Trimming cost V 8 bases and J 4 bases, with 8 bases left between them. This CDR3 is 11 amino acids long. CDR3 sequence: CASRQGYGYTF. CDR3 DNA sequence: TGTGCCAGCCGTCAGGGCTATGGCTACACCTTC.

The sample holds a few counts of this clone. The chain links TRBV6-4 to TRBJ2-1; TRBD2 agrees at 11 bases. The CDR3 length is 15 residues. The V gene's germline CDR1 is MRHNA and CDR2 SNTAGT. The trim removed 6 bases at V and 4 bases at J, leaving 5 bases unmatched. CDR3 sequence: CASSLGTSGYNEQFF. CDR3 nucleotides: TGTGCCAGCAGCCTGGGGACTAGCGGTTACAATGAGCAGTTCTTC.

The chain recombines TRBV2 with TRBJ1-1; D ambiguous. Germline V gene sequence: CDR1 SNHLY, CDR2 FYNNEI. This CDR3 spans 14 amino acids. V shed 6 bases and J shed 5 bases, with 16 bases lying between them. The CDR3 nucleotides read TGTGCCAGCAGCGCCAGCGGGCTGGAGACTGAAGCTTTCTTT. This gives the protein CASSASGLETEAFF. Variable domain in full (rest from reference TRBV2 and TRBJ1-1): EPEVTQTPSHQVTQMGQEVILRCVPISNHLYFYWYRQILGQKVEFLVSFYNNEISEKSEIFDDQFSVERPDGSNFTLKIRSTKLEDSAMYFCASSASGLETEAFFGQGTRLTVV.

This clone was observed once. This chain links TRBV4-1 with TRBJ2-2; D possibly corresponds to TRBD2 (5 bases). Germline V lookup: CDR1 MGHRA, CDR2 YSYEKL. CDR3 length equals 15 residues. The ends were cut back, 0 bases at V and 6 bases at J, with 11 bases in the middle. The CDR3 loop reads CASSQDLYGAGELFF. The CDR3 coding sequence is TGCGCCAGCAGCCAAGATCTCTACGGGGCCGGGGAGCTGTTTTTT.

The CDR3 is CASSPQAGGLYEQYF. CDR3 DNA: TGTGCCAGCAGCCCCCAAGCGGGAGGTCTCTACGAGCAGTACTTC. This chain connects TRBV3-1 (or the pseudogene TRBV3-2) to TRBJ2-7; 9 bases agree with TRBD2. The germline V gene encodes CDR1 LGHDT and CDR2 YNNKEL (reference sequence). V was pared by 4 bases and J by 3 bases, with 7 bases of the junction left unmatched. This CDR3 is built from 15 residues.

This rearrangement joins TRBV19 to TRBJ1-4, with 9 bases aligning to TRBD1. This CDR3 region has 15 residues. Losses at the gene ends were 3 bases for V and 5 bases for J; bases not matched to a gene: 4. Germline V gene sequence: CDR1 LNHDA, CDR2 SQIVND (reference sequence). The CDR3 DNA reads as TGTGCCAGTAGTATCTACGACAGGGGGAATGAAAAACTGTTTTTT. Translated: CASSIYDRGNEKLFF.

The chain has TRBV14 and TRBJ2-7, with 7 bases that match TRBD2. Losses at the gene ends were 5 bases for V and 4 bases for J; bases not matched to a gene: 8. Looked up from germline, CDR1 is SGHDN and CDR2 is FVKESK. This CDR3 is 14 amino acids long. The CDR3 spells CASSDMGGYYEQYF. CDR3 sequence (DNA): TGTGCCAGCAGCGATATGGGGGGGTATTACGAGCAGTACTTC.

This chain links TRBV5-5 with TRBJ2-1, with TRBD2 matching over 11 bases. The CDR3 is made up of 15 amino acids. The germline V gene has CDR1 SGHKS and CDR2 YYEKEE (reference sequence). V gave up 6 bases and J gave up 6 bases; unmatched junction bases: 8. The CDR3 DNA reads TGTGCCAGCACCCTTAGCGGGGGGGCCTTCAATGAGCAGTTCTTC. This encodes CASTLSGGAFNEQFF.

The rearrangement links TRBV2 to TRBJ1-1; 10 bases line up with TRBD1. Trimming removed 4 bases from V and 5 bases from J; junction bases left unmatched: 10. Germline-derived CDR1 and CDR2 are SNHLY and FYNNEI. The CDR3 has 16 amino acids. DNA for the CDR3: TGTGCCAGCAGTGCCAGTCCGGACAGGGGGGTTACTGAAGCTTTCTTT. It specifies CASSASPDRGVTEAFF.

The chain combines TRBV6-6 with TRBJ1-2; possibly TRBD1 for D (6 bases). V dropped 5 bases and J dropped 0 bases, with 16 bases sitting between them. The CDR3 has 16 residues. CDR1 and CDR2 from the germline V gene are MNHNY and SVGAGI (reference sequence). The CDR3 region has the DNA TGTGCCAGCAGTACCGCCGGGACACATACTAACTATGGCTACACCTTC. Translating it yields CASSTAGTHTNYGYTF.